The clone carrying this T cell receptor (beta chain) was seen a few times. Germline CDR1 MGHRA, CDR2 YSYEKL. The length of the CDR3 is 15 residues. V was clipped by 2 bases and J by 6 bases, with 13 bases between them. Noted treatment: skin biopsy from PPD injection site in Mantoux-positive individual. A UMI-containing oligonucleotide was joined by 3' ligation to the TCR cDNA template. Biopsied sites were PPD injections in people with a positive Mantoux test. Four PCR rounds used nested alpha and beta constant region primers plus the SP2 primer. For blood and skin samples, reverse transcription used TCR alpha and beta constant primers. TCRdb reanalysed the UMI-ligation and nested PCR reads using MiXCR and keeps one entry per CDR3 protein. The data show 37,000 or so distinct CDR3 sequences, 11% seen once. The record originates from a study of naive and memory T cell subsets.

Here the sequenced sample was skin, taken from a tuberculin skin test site. The chain joins TRBV4-1 to TRBJ2-2, with a weak D call TRBD2 (5 bases). The clonotype was recovered from an adult in good health. DNA of the CDR3: TGCGCCAGCAGCCAAACCCTAGCCGGGGCCGGGGAGCTGTTTTTT. Amino acid sequence: CASSQTLAGAGELFF.